The 23 T cell receptor beta chains reported below all come from one sample, sequenced in a study of metastatic and nonmetastatic thyroid tumors. No patient received treatment before thyroid surgery. TCRdb re-clonotyped the PCR reads via MiXCR. The sample has some 9,100 clones, 9.5% to 12% seen once. What was sequenced was tumor tissue. These receptors all stem from a female donor with papillary thyroid cancer or a benign thyroid nodule (not recorded which). Some clones in this sample may be carry-over from other donors' samples.

This clone is labeled as medium-sized. This chain uses TRBV19 with TRBJ1-3; D is perhaps TRBD1 (6 bases). V was trimmed by 3 bases and J by 0 bases, leaving 6 bases between them. This CDR3 region has 14 residues. Per germline, CDR1 LNHDA and CDR2 SQIVND (reference sequence). This CDR3 is CASSIRGSGNTIYF. The CDR3 DNA is TGTGCCAGTAGTATCAGGGGCTCTGGAAACACCATATATTTT.

This clone has more than one count but fewer than ten. A read error may explain this, as a much larger clone is one base away. The V and J genes are TRBV10-3 and TRBJ2-4; TRBD2 matches at 8 bases. Germline lookup yields CDR1 ENHRY and CDR2 SYGVKD. The CDR3 consists of 18 residues. J lost 6 bases, V lost 2 bases, and 15 bases had no gene match. CDR3 DNA: TGTGCCATCAGTGAGCCGCCCGGGAGGGCGGGTAGCGGAAACATTCAGTACTTC. Translation gives CAISEPPGRAGSGNIQYF.

This clone was counted only a few times. The chain links TRBV6-4 to TRBJ2-7, with D possibly being TRBD1 or TRBD2 (5 bases each). V lost 8 bases, J lost 5 bases, and 19 bases lay in between. CDR1 and CDR2 (germline): MRHNA, SNTAGT. The CDR3 length is 14 residues. The CDR3 DNA is TGTGCCAGCGGTCAAAGGGACCTCCCTCACGAGCAGTACGTC. Translating gives CASGQRDLPHEQYV.

This clone rates as large. The chain recombines TRBV27 with TRBJ2-5; 10 bases align to TRBD2. The germline gives CDR1 MNHEY, CDR2 SMNVEV (reference sequence). The V and J ends lost 5 bases and 3 bases, in that order; junction bases with no gene match: 6. CDR3 length: 15 residues. The CDR3 region has the DNA TGTGCCAGCAGTACGGGGACTAGCGCCAAAGAGACCCAGTACTTC. This codes for CASSTGTSAKETQYF.

This clone was recorded at least ten times. The chain links TRBV4-1 to TRBJ1-4; tentatively, D is TRBD1 (5 bases). CDR1 is MGHRA, CDR2 YSYEKL, per germline. This CDR3 comprises 16 residues. V was shortened by 1 base and J by 8 bases, with 17 bases between the two germline ends. The CDR3 spells CASSQARAGKGEKLFF. For the CDR3, the DNA is TGCGCCAGCAGCCAAGCCCGGGCTGGTAAGGGGGAAAAACTGTTTTTT.

This clone has a count of ten or more. This rearrangement joins TRBV3-1 to TRBJ1-2; a possible D gene is TRBD1 (5 bases). Germline loops: CDR1 LGHDT, CDR2 YNNKEL (reference sequence). There are 13 residues in the CDR3. V shed 1 base and J shed 6 bases, with 9 bases lying between them. The CDR3 spells CASSQGGGHGYTF. CDR3 coding DNA: TGTGCCAGCAGCCAAGGGGGCGGTCATGGCTACACCTTC.

The chain carries TRBV12-3 or TRBV12-4 and TRBJ1-3, with 9 bases matching TRBD1. The CDR3 spans 19 residues. Trimming removed 5 bases from V and 0 bases from J; junction bases left unmatched: 14. This CDR3 reads CASSIERDRVRSSGNTIYF. CDR3 nucleotides: TGTGCCAGCAGTATTGAGCGGGACAGGGTAAGATCCTCTGGAAACACCATATATTTT.

This clone is medium-sized in the sample. V and J are TRBV2 and TRBJ1-4, with 9 bases identical to TRBD1. The V gene end was trimmed by 3 bases and the J gene end by 8 bases; junction bases not matched to a gene: 4. Germline V gene data show CDR1 as SNHLY and CDR2 as FYNNEI. The length of the CDR3 is 14 residues. The CDR3: CASSEGQGREKLFF. The CDR3 DNA reads as TGTGCCAGCAGTGAGGGACAGGGTCGGGAAAAACTGTTTTTT.

This clone was observed many times. The chain combines TRBV11-1 with TRBJ2-1; D may be TRBD1 or TRBD2 (5 bases each). CDR3 length: 16 residues. Per germline, CDR1 SGHAT and CDR2 FQDESV (reference sequence). CDR3 in amino acids: CAIIPGDPLSYNEQFF. The DNA for the CDR3 is TGTGCTATTATCCCCGGGGACCCTCTCTCCTACAATGAGCAGTTCTTC.

This clone is judged medium-sized (0.01 to 0.1%). The V gene is TRBV12-3 or TRBV12-4, the J gene TRBJ2-5; either TRBD1 or TRBD2 may fit D (6 bases each). Trimming took off 7 bases at V and 9 bases at J, with 12 bases between the two ends. CDR3 length: 11 residues. The CDR3 loop is CASTRRGPQYF. The CDR3 DNA reads as TGTGCCAGCACCCGACGGGGGCCCCAGTACTTC.

This clone was recorded at least ten times. The rearrangement uses TRBV20-1 and TRBJ1-4, with D perhaps TRBD1 (6 bases). This CDR3 contains 16 residues. Deletions cut 2 bases from V and 0 bases from J, with 13 bases between. From germline, CDR1 is DFQATT and CDR2 SNEGSKA (reference sequence). CDR3 DNA: TGCAGTGCTAGATTTCTGGACAGCGCAACTAATGAAAAACTGTTTTTT. Its translation: CSARFLDSATNEKLFF.

This clone is classed as medium-sized (0.01 to 0.1%). The rearrangement uses TRBV27 and TRBJ1-2, with D perhaps matching TRBD1 (6 bases). The V gene lost 2 bases and the J gene lost 3 bases, with 13 bases spanning the gap. CDR3 size: 15 residues. CDR1 and CDR2 (germline): MNHEY, SMNVEV (reference sequence). CDR3 in amino acids: CASSLRRTEDYGYTF. The DNA for the CDR3 is TGTGCCAGCAGTTTAAGGAGGACAGAAGACTATGGCTACACCTTC.

This clone was detected many times. Written as DNA, the CDR3 is TGCAGCGTTCAAATGACAGAAAAACAAGAGACCCAGTACTTC. Protein sequence: CSVQMTEKQETQYF. The gene calls are TRBV29-1 and TRBJ2-5; TRBD1 is a possible D gene (5 bases). CDR3 length: 14 residues. CDR1 and CDR2 (germline): SQVTM, ANQGSEA. Trimming removed 5 bases from V and 2 bases from J, with 15 bases in between.

This clone was seen ten or more times. V is TRBV11-2 and J is TRBJ1-5; no clear D gene. Looked up from germline, CDR1 is SGHAT and CDR2 is FQNNGV. CDR3 size: 14 residues. The V gene lost 2 bases and the J gene lost 5 bases, with 10 bases spanning the gap. The CDR3, as DNA: TGTGCCAGCAGCTTATCCCGGTCCGATCAGCCCCAGCATTTT. Encoded protein: CASSLSRSDQPQHF. Looking up the rest from reference TRBV11-2 and TRBJ1-5 gives the full variable domain: EAGVAQSPRYKIIEKRQSVAFWCNPISGHATLYWYQQILGQGPKLLIQFQNNGVVDDSQLPKDRFSAERLKGVDSTLKIQPAKLEDSAVYLCASSLSRSDQPQHFGDGTRLSIL.

Judged by abundance, this clone is medium-sized. V gene TRBV6-1 combines with J gene TRBJ2-5, with D maybe TRBD2 (6 bases). V was cut by 6 bases and J by 1 base, with 9 bases left in between. The CDR3 sequence is 13 residues long. CDR1 is MNHNS, CDR2 SASEGT, per germline. CDR3 region: CASRRLVQETQYF. CDR3 nucleotides: TGTGCCAGCAGAAGACTAGTCCAAGAGACCCAGTACTTC.

This clone is deemed medium-sized. This rearrangement joins TRBV2 to TRBJ2-1; 9 nucleotides agree with TRBD2. V shed 6 bases, J shed 10 bases, and the junction held 10 bases outside the gene matches. This CDR3 has 14 residues. The V gene's germline CDR1 is SNHLY and CDR2 FYNNEI. The CDR3 sequence: CASRIGGGAREQFF. CDR3 DNA: TGTGCCAGCAGAATTGGCGGGGGGGCCCGGGAGCAGTTCTTC.

There are many counts of this clone. The DNA of the CDR3 is TGCAGTGCTCTAGCGACCGCGGGAGCTAACTATGGCTACACCTTC. Amino acid sequence: CSALATAGANYGYTF. The gene calls are TRBV20-1 and TRBJ1-2; D is unresolved. The length of the CDR3 is 15 residues. The V end lost 5 bases, the J end lost 0 bases, and 16 bases lay between the germline ends. Looked up from germline, CDR1 is DFQATT and CDR2 is SNEGSKA (reference sequence).

This clone is deemed medium-sized (0.01 to 0.1%). The rearrangement joins TRBV27 to TRBJ2-2; D may be TRBD2 (5 bases). The CDR3 loop spans 17 amino acids. V was shortened by 5 bases and J by 0 bases, with 16 bases between the two germline ends. Germline V gene lookup returns CDR1 MNHEY and CDR2 SMNVEV (reference sequence). As DNA, the CDR3 is TGTGCCAGCAGTCCCAGTGGGCTAGCTGCGAACACCGGGGAGCTGTTTTTT. Protein: CASSPSGLAANTGELFF.

By sample fraction, this clone is medium-sized. The chain couples TRBV2 to TRBJ2-3; 10 bases are shared with TRBD2. The J segment lost 4 bases and the V segment lost 5 bases, leaving 6 bases of the junction unmatched. The V gene's germline CDR1 is SNHLY and CDR2 FYNNEI. CDR3 length equals 15 residues. The CDR3 bases are TGTGCCAGCAGTTCCGAAGCGGGAGGGGCAGATACGCAGTATTTT. It yields the protein CASSSEAGGADTQYF.

This rearrangement joins TRBV15 to TRBJ2-2; 8 nucleotides agree with TRBD1. The CDR3 runs 14 residues. Germline loops: CDR1 LNHNV, CDR2 YYDKDF (reference sequence). V lost 6 bases, J lost 8 bases, and 8 bases stayed unmatched. The CDR3 nucleotides read TGTGCCACCAGTGAGGACAGGGCGGAAGGGGAGCTGTTTTTT. This translates into CATSEDRAEGELFF. The full variable domain, rest sourced from reference TRBV15 and TRBJ2-2, is DAMVIQNPRYQVTQFGKPVTLSCSQTLNHNVMYWYQQKSSQAPKLLFHYYDKDFNNEADTPDNFQSRRPNTSFCFLDIRSPGLGDTAMYLCATSEDRAEGELFFGEGSRLTVL.

By share, this clone counts as medium-sized. J is TRBJ2-2 and V is TRBV6-1; TRBD2 agrees at 10 bases. J was trimmed by 8 bases and V by 6 bases; bases with no gene match: 12. The CDR3 spans 16 residues. Germline-derived CDR1 and CDR2 are MNHNS and SASEGT. CDR3 bases: TGTGCCAGCAGCCCCGGGCTAGCGGGAGTCCGAGGGGAGCTGTTTTTT. Its protein product is CASSPGLAGVRGELFF.

This clone was found many times. The chain has TRBV24-1 and TRBJ2-2; 11 nucleotides align to TRBD1. The CDR3 length is 16 residues. V was pared by 4 bases and J by 3 bases, with 3 bases of the junction left unmatched. Germline CDR1 KGHDR, CDR2 SFDVKD. The CDR3 nucleotides read TGTGCCACCAGTGACCCGGGACAGGGGGACACCGGGGAGCTGTTTTTT. This translates into CATSDPGQGDTGELFF.

A remark on this clone: Germline and junction disagree at one end, which may indicate a read error. The chain has TRBV6-1 and TRBJ2-3; the D gene is possibly TRBD1 (6 bases). Germline CDR1 is MNHNS and CDR2 is SASEGT. CDR3 length: 15 residues. The CDR3 DNA reads TGTGCCAGCAGTGGCAAGGTGGGGTGGACAGATACACAGTATTTT. Its protein product is CASSGKVGWTDTQYF.